This TCR beta chain was sequenced during a study of cytomegalovirus exposure and HLA in healthy donors. In germline, CDR1 is SGHAT, CDR2 FQNNGV. Trimming cost V 5 bases and J 2 bases, with 8 bases left between them. This CDR3 comprises 13 residues. It was healthy bone marrow donors who served as donors. The PCR had 60 Vbeta and 13 Jbeta primers. Produced via immunoSEQ multiplex PCR; TCRdb's table is partial and in-frame only. The data show fewer than 350,000 clones, with around 90% seen just once and about 2% held by the top ten. The sample comprised PBMCs. The V gene is TRBV11-2, the J gene TRBJ2-3, with no clear D. The TCR comes from a woman aged 18 to 35 in good health and CMV-seronegative. The CDR3 is CASSASYTDTQYF. The CDR3 DNA reads TGTGCCAGCAGCGCAAGCTACACAGATACGCAGTATTTT.